This T cell receptor beta chain was recovered during a study of shared clonotypes between healthy human individuals. Overall study context: The donor pool was made up of a couple of women and a few men aged 18 to 49. Study-level points and caveats: Having only a few donors restricted how much genetic and exposure-history diversity was captured. Rarefaction exposed incomplete sorted-subset sequencing despite large depth.

Trimming shortened V by 4 bases and J by 6 bases, and 16 bases separated the two germline ends. Germline V lookup: CDR1 SGHTA, CDR2 FQGNSA. The CDR3 is 15 residues long. For this clone: What it binds is not known.

Each replicate PCR on the sorted subsets used about 0.2 ug DNA (around 30,000 T cell genomes). Method: immunoSEQ multiplex PCR; TCRdb's copy keeps in-frame clones and lacks some. Among approximately 2,300,000 clones listed, 92% were seen once. The TCR sequence derives from a man aged 18 to 30 in good health. Some clones in this sample may be carry-over from other donors' samples. The gene calls are TRBV7-2 and TRBJ2-1; a possible D gene is TRBD2 (5 bases). What was sequenced was naive CD4+ T cells from PBMCs. As for subset: CD45RA+ positively selected. The CDR3 DNA reads TGTGCCAGCAGCTCACGGACTCGCCTCCTCAATGAGCAGTTCTTC. Protein: CASSSRTRLLNEQFF.